This TCR beta chain appears in the sequencing data of a study of beta chain features in type 1 diabetes. What was sequenced were expressed TCRB transcripts, since all of the isolated RNA had been reverse transcribed. Profiling relied on immunoSEQ multiplex PCR, and the TCRdb table lists in-frame clones only, not all of them. This sample yields about half a million clones, of which approximately 10% are seen a single time; over 0.035% belongs to the top ten. This clone was seen a few times. The CDR3 runs to 15 residues. The germline gives CDR1 SNHLY, CDR2 FYNNEI. Unmatched junction bases numbered 6, after V lost 6 bases and J lost 1 base.

The chain couples TRBV2 to TRBJ2-1; 7 bases are a match to TRBD2. The sequenced sample consisted of naive CD4+ T cells from blood. The clonotype originates from a woman younger than 35 in good health. The CDR3 spells CASSASGDSYNEQFF. CDR3 coding DNA: TGTGCCAGCAGCGCGAGCGGGGATTCCTACAATGAGCAGTTCTTC.